This T cell receptor beta chain came from a study of blood T cells in healthy people across ages (dated by TCRdb to 2014 to 2015). Background for the entire study: In model experiments, template switching captured roughly one uniquely barcoded TCR beta cDNA molecule for every two T cells. The study measured age-related changes in TCR beta repertoire diversity using deep sequencing normalized with unique cDNA molecular identifiers. The donors were divided into four age groups: young (average 16 years), middle-aged (about 39), aged (about 61) and long-lived (about 80). To avoid experimental bias, donors of different ages were spread randomly across the sequencing lanes. The study analyzed two additional independent replicas of 1 million unique cDNA reads from the same blood draw for two donors, one aged 18 to 29 and one aged 80 or older. Broader findings and caveats from the paper: Because donor CMV infection status was unknown, age-related changes in expanded clonotypes were potentially confounded. Total diversity estimates from one million sequenced T cells were considered lower bounds and underestimates. There was a strong correlation between observed TCR beta diversity and the percentage of naive T cells measured by flow cytometry. The long-lived group showed more naive CD4+ T cells, fewer expanded clones and increased TCR diversity than the aged group, suggesting age selection. Observed TCR beta diversity per million T cells fell roughly linearly with age, and a significant reduction was already apparent by age approximately 41. Since profiling was done on bulk unsorted PBMCs, naive and antigen-experienced compartments could not be conclusively compared.

A distance of 20 bases separates the germline ends of V and J, which lose 9 bases and 6 bases respectively. For CDR1 and CDR2, the germline V gene lists MDHEN and SYDVKM. Spanning cysteine to phenylalanine, the CDR3 consists of 14 amino acids. The entry retains the CDR3 DNA only, 42 bases that are in frame from base 1. This clonotype was observed a handful of times. It has no known antigen specificity. Qualities for individual bases were not recorded, and no much larger clone is one base off. The library relied on 5' RACE. The instrument was an Illumina HiSeq 2500. The second PCR ran for roughly 7 to 12 cycles and used a J-beta primer mix along with a sample-barcoded 5' primer. A unique molecular identifier was introduced onto each TCR beta cDNA molecule by a template-switch 5' adaptor carrying 12 random nucleotides. At least 2.5 million CDR3-containing paired-end reads were obtained from each sample. First-strand cDNA was synthesized from all RNA with the Mint cDNA synthesis kit, primed by a TRBC-specific oligonucleotide. Following uracil-DNA glycosylase treatment, all cDNA underwent a first 18-cycle PCR with the universal primers M1SS and BC2_uni_R. In the original analysis: Each sample was normalized by randomly selecting 1 million high-quality reads, each carrying a distinct molecular identifier. Reads with shared molecular identifiers were discarded instead of being binned into consensus sequences. MiTCR, run with a Q25 quality threshold and the strictest error-elimination algorithm, handled CDR3 identification, clonotype clustering and error correction. A nonparametric unseen species model with Euler transformation was used to estimate lower-bound total TCR beta diversity. The raw public reads went through TCRdb reprocessing: fastp at Q25, MiXCR clone calling, in-frame beta chains kept. Entries that share a CDR3 protein sequence are merged under the most common genes and DNA. V and J calls and clone size were set by TCRdb, not the authors. Present in this sample are around 1.7 million distinct CDR3 sequences, 28% of which were seen just once. The ten top clones hold around 7.7% of the sample.

Systemically healthy Caucasian individuals from Russia, approximately 39 in total and aged roughly 6 to 95 years, were included as donors. Around 9.8 milliliters of peripheral blood were collected from each donor into EDTA-treated Vacutainer tubes. Ficoll-Paque density-gradient centrifugation was used to isolate PBMCs, with at least 6.5 million obtained per sample. Total RNA, at least 6 micrograms per sample, was extracted from PBMCs with Trizol reagent. For every donor, an aliquot of PBMCs went through flow cytometry to measure the percentages of naive CD45RAhigh/CD27high T cells. This clonotype originated in a woman under 40 in good health. The specimen was blood. This chain joins TRBV28 to TRBJ1-1, and possibly TRBD1, on 5 matching bases. The CDR3 amino acid sequence is: CASTRAGYRSEAFF. The sequenced DNA: TGTGCCAGTACCAGGGCCGGGTATCGCTCTGAAGCTTTCTTT. The full variable domain, completed from the reference TRBV28 and TRBJ1-1 proteins outside the CDR3, reads DVKVTQSSRYLVKRTGEKVFLECVQDMDHENMFWYRQDPGLGLRLIYFSYDVKMKEKGDIPEGYSVSREKKERFSLILESASTNQTSMYLCASTRAGYRSEAFFGQGTRLTVV.